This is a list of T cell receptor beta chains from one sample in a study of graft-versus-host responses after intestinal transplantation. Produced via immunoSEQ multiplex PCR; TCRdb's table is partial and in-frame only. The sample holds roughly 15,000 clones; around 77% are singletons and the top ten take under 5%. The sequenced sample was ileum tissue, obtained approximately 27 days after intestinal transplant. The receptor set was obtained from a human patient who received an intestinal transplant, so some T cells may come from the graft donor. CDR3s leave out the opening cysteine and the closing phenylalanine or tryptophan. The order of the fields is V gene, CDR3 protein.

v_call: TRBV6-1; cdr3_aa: ASSLTGVNQPQH
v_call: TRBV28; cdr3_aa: ASRGTGGLSYEQY
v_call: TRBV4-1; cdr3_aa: ASSTRPSSGNTIY
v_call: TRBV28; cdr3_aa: ASKRGALRETQY
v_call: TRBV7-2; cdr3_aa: ASSLGGADTQY
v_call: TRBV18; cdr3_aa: ASSPGDRSGNTIY
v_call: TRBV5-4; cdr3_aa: ASSPSSGNTIY
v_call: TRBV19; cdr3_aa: ASSPMGAPYNEQF
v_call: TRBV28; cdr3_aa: ASSLQRSGYT
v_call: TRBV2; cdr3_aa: ASSPTLAGLAGVSEQF
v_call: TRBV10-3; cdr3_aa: AIRGQDTDTQY
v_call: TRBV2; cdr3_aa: ASSWDRDYNEQF
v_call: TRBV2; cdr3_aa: ASSTEWTGNTEAF
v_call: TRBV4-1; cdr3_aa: ASSLGAGNEQF
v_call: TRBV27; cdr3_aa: ASNPLPGGTNTEAF
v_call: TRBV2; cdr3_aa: ASSEVGGAAVGYGYT
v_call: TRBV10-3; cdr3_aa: ATQGANSNQPQH
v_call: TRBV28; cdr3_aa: ASSFGGGAYGYT
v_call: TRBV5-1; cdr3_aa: ASSPGQGETNVLT
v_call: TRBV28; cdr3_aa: ASSAIYGYT
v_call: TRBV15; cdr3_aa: ATSHLRQGEPEAF
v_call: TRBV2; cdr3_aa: ASGGTVYGYT
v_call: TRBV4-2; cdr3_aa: ASSPGQGNYEQY
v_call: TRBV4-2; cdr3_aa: ASSPQAGDNEKLF
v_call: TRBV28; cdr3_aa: ASRGQGRTGELF
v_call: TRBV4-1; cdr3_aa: ASSQDPASGRTDTQY
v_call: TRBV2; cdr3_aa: ASSLQRVIAQY
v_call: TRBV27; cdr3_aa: ASSLWGNSPLH
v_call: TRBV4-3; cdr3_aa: ASSQDLGRGNYGYT
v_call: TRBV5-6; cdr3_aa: ASSSGQFQPQH
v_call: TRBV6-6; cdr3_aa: ASSDHRASLPQPQH
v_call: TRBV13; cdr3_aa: ASSLFRDNYNEQF
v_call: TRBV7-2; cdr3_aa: ASSLAGARTDTQY
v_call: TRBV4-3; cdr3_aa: ASFYGQGDQPQH
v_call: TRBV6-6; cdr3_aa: ATRDRGTDTQY
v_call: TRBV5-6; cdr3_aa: ASSDGTGGNQPQH
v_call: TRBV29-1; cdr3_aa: SVPGNTGELF
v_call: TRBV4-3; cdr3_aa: ASSQDPGSGYSPLH
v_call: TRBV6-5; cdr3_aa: ASSPEDRANYGYT
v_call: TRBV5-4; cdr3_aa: ASSSDRVTNYGYT
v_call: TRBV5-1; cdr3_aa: ASSLAQGAENYGYT
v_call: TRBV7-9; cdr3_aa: ASSLSYNEQF
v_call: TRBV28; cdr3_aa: ASRGATGESSPLH
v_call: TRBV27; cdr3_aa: ASNPGRVGTQPQH
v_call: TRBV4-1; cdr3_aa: ASSQLLAGEGGELF
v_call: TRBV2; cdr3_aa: ASMRGTMNTEAF
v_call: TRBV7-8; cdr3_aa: ASSAGGQGAIWGT
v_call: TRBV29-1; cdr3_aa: SVEPSGGYGDTQY
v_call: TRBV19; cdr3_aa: ASSISRQNSPLH
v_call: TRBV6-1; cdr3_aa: ASIEGTGGRNTEAF
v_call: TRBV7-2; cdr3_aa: ASSLGPGGQETQY
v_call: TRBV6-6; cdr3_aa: ASSRLAGDHEQF
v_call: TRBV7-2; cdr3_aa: ASSPQQTGELF
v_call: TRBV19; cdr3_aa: ASSLTDTQY
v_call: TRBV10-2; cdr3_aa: ASSDQVGNTIY
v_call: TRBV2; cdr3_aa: ASSPGTFGNQPQH